This TCR beta chain came from a study of shared clonotypes between healthy human individuals. Study at large: For every donor, three CD4 naive, three CD4 memory, two CD8 naive and one CD8 memory plates were used.

Whole-study findings and limits: Only blood samples were collected, and tissue repertoires likely differ.

Naive CD45RA+ and memory CD45RA-negative subsets were split from CD4+ cells. This CDR3 region has 17 residues. Germline assignment: CDR1 LNHNV and CDR2 YYDKDF (reference sequence). Unmatched junction bases numbered 6, after V lost 0 bases and J lost 7 bases. The method was immunoSEQ multiplex PCR; TCRdb's version includes in-frame clones alone and lacks a portion of them. The sample records under 1,100,000 clones, about 75% being singletons. About this clone: Its specificity is not known.

Material for sequencing was memory CD4+ T cells sorted from blood. Subset here: CD45RA-negative fraction. The J gene is TRBJ2-1, the V gene TRBV15; 13 bases align to TRBD2. This TCR was sampled from a man aged 18 to 29 in good health. CDR3 sequence: CATSRDNRLAGGNEQFF. CDR3 bases: TGTGCCACCAGCAGAGATAATAGACTAGCGGGAGGTAATGAGCAGTTCTTC. The variable domain in full, with the rest retrieved from reference TRBV15 and TRBJ2-1, is DAMVIQNPRYQVTQFGKPVTLSCSQTLNHNVMYWYQQKSSQAPKLLFHYYDKDFNNEADTPDNFQSRRPNTSFCFLDIRSPGLGDTAMYLCATSRDNRLAGGNEQFFGPGTRLTVL.